These 30 T cell receptor beta chains were sequenced from one sample in a study of CD8 T cells in Susac syndrome. Random hexamers primed reverse transcription of about 0.5 to 1 ug RNA. TCRdb used MiXCR to reprocess the immunoSEQ multiplex PCR reads, holding one entry per CDR3 protein. Of about 300,000 distinct CDR3 sequences in the sample, 92% were seen once. What was sequenced was CD4+ T cells from PBMCs. These receptors all stem from a human donor with multiple sclerosis.

The V gene is TRBV27, the J gene TRBJ1-6; D not certain. V was clipped by 4 bases and J by 6 bases, with 7 bases between them. Looked up from germline, CDR1 is MNHEY and CDR2 is SMNVEV (reference sequence). The CDR3 extends over 13 amino acids. The CDR3 DNA reads as TGTGCCAGCAGTTCAGGCCTTAATTCACCCCTCCACTTT. Translating gives CASSSGLNSPLHF.

The chain couples TRBV7-3 to TRBJ2-1; no clear D. V lost 5 bases, J lost 3 bases, and 17 bases lay in between. From germline, CDR1 is SGHTA and CDR2 FQGTGA. The CDR3 consists of 16 residues. This CDR3 is CASSPRPTGGYNEQFF. CDR3 coding DNA: TGTGCCAGCAGCCCTCGGCCTACGGGTGGCTACAATGAGCAGTTCTTC.

Turning to this clonotype: At one boundary the junction diverges from the germline segment, which might be a read error. The chain uses TRBV20-1 and TRBJ2-7, with TRBD1 identical over 9 bases. CDR3 length equals 13 residues. Germline V gives CDR1 DFQATT, CDR2 SNEGSKA (reference sequence). CDR3 residues: CSAREVAGTGLSF. CDR3 in DNA: TGCAGTGCTAGAGAGGTCGCCGGGACAGGGTTAAGCTTC.

V and J are TRBV12-3 or TRBV12-4 and TRBJ2-1; 13 bases line up with TRBD2. The CDR3 extends over 16 amino acids. Germline trimming cut 5 bases from V and 10 bases from J; bases unmatched to any gene: 11. CDR3 nucleotides: TGTGCCAGCAGTCCAACGGCACGACTAGCGGGAGGCGAGCAGTTCTTC. Protein product: CASSPTARLAGGEQFF.

In this sample, this clonotype turned up once. The genes are TRBV29-1 and TRBJ2-2; D perhaps matches TRBD2 (6 bases). V shed 4 bases and J shed 2 bases, with 11 bases lying between them. The CDR3 loop spans 14 amino acids. The germline gives CDR1 SQVTM, CDR2 ANQGSEA. The CDR3 sequence: CSVAAGTNTGELFF. CDR3 coding DNA: TGCAGCGTTGCGGCGGGGACTAACACCGGGGAGCTGTTTTTT.

The genes are TRBV10-3 and TRBJ2-7; no reliable D call. The CDR3 has 15 residues. Germline CDR1 reads ENHRY; CDR2 reads SYGVKD. V lost 2 bases to trimming and J lost 8 bases, with 19 bases between them. The DNA of the CDR3 is TGTGCCATCAGTGAGCGGCCCGCTTGGAATACTAAGCAGTACTTC. Its protein is CAISERPAWNTKQYF.

This chain uses TRBV29-1 with TRBJ1-4; D may be TRBD1 (5 bases). Trimming cost V 4 bases and J 8 bases, with 17 bases left between them. Germline values: CDR1 SQVTM, CDR2 ANQGSEA. The CDR3 contains 14 residues. CDR3 residues: CSVAFLWGGEKLFF. CDR3 coding DNA: TGCAGCGTTGCTTTCCTGTGGGGGGGAGAAAAACTGTTTTTT.

The chain has TRBV5-1 and TRBJ2-7, with 8 bases aligning to TRBD1. Germline loops: CDR1 SGHRS, CDR2 YFSETQ. The length of the CDR3 is 15 residues. V gave up 4 bases and J gave up 5 bases; unmatched junction bases: 11. The DNA for the CDR3 is TGCGCCAGCAGCAACATGGGTAGGACAGGGCACGAGCAGTACTTC. Translation gives CASSNMGRTGHEQYF. Supplemented by reference TRBV5-1 and TRBJ2-7, the full variable domain reads KAGVTQTPRYLIKTRGQQVTLSCSPISGHRSVSWYQQTPGQGLQFLFEYFSETQRNKGNFPGRFSGRQFSNSRSEMNVSTLELGDSALYLCASSNMGRTGHEQYFGPGTRLTVT.

This chain connects TRBV11-2 to TRBJ2-5, with D perhaps matching TRBD2 (5 bases). V shed 0 bases and J shed 7 bases, with 12 bases lying between them. Germline loops: CDR1 SGHAT, CDR2 FQNNGV. The CDR3 consists of 14 residues. CDR3: CASSLEAVSGTQYF. In nucleotides, the CDR3 is TGTGCCAGCAGCTTAGAAGCGGTGTCGGGGACCCAGTACTTC.

This chain uses TRBV3-1 with TRBJ1-2; 8 bases map to TRBD1. This CDR3 is 12 amino acids long. With 1 base clipped from V and 10 bases from J, the junction kept 2 bases outside the gene matches. The germline gives CDR1 LGHDT, CDR2 YNNKEL (reference sequence). The CDR3 region has the DNA TGTGCCAGCAGCCAAGCGGACAGGGCCTACACCTTC. This codes for CASSQADRAYTF.

The chain employs TRBV7-9 and TRBJ2-3, with D maybe TRBD1 (6 bases). Trimming took 4 bases from V and 3 from J, leaving 11 bases between them. CDR1 and CDR2 from the germline V gene are SEHNR and FQNEAQ (reference sequence). The CDR3 is made up of 14 amino acids. CDR3 amino acids: CASSSLGQTDTQYF. DNA for the CDR3: TGTGCCAGCAGCTCCCTGGGACAAACAGATACGCAGTATTTT. The complete variable domain, with remaining parts taken from reference TRBV7-9 and TRBJ2-3, reads DTGVSQNPRHKITKRGQNVTFRCDPISEHNRLYWYRQTLGQGPEFLTYFQNEAQLEKSRLLSDRFSAERPKGSFSTLEIQRTEQGDSAMYLCASSSLGQTDTQYFGPGTRLTVL.

The chain links TRBV11-2 to TRBJ1-4, with TRBD1 as a possible D gene (5 bases). CDR3 size: 16 residues. The V gene's germline CDR1 is SGHAT and CDR2 FQNNGV. The V end was cut by 2 bases, the J end by 0 bases, with 10 bases between. The CDR3 is CASSLQGTPTNEKLFF. For the CDR3, the DNA is TGTGCCAGCAGCTTACAGGGAACCCCAACTAATGAAAAACTGTTTTTT. Supplemented by reference TRBV11-2 and TRBJ1-4, the full variable domain reads EAGVAQSPRYKIIEKRQSVAFWCNPISGHATLYWYQQILGQGPKLLIQFQNNGVVDDSQLPKDRFSAERLKGVDSTLKIQPAKLEDSAVYLCASSLQGTPTNEKLFFGSGTQLSVL.

The chain joins TRBV6-1 to TRBJ2-5; D not resolved. From germline, CDR1 is MNHNS and CDR2 SASEGT. The CDR3 length is 16 residues. V was clipped by 5 bases and J by 0 bases, with 16 bases between them. The CDR3 protein is CASSPHLKTYQETQYF. As DNA, the CDR3 is TGTGCCAGCAGTCCCCACCTTAAGACGTACCAAGAGACCCAGTACTTC.

The V and J genes are TRBV2 and TRBJ1-2, with 7 bases aligning to TRBD1. V trimming: 2 bases; J trimming: 4 bases; junction bases outside the gene matches: 4. Looked up from germline, CDR1 is SNHLY and CDR2 is FYNNEI. The CDR3 spans 14 residues. The CDR3, as DNA: TGTGCCAGCAGTGAACCGGACAGGCTCTATGGCTACACCTTC. Its translation: CASSEPDRLYGYTF.

The chain couples TRBV19 to TRBJ1-1; 9 nucleotides match TRBD1. Per the germline V gene, CDR1 is LNHDA and CDR2 is SQIVND (reference sequence). The ends lost 3 bases at V and 5 bases at J; junction bases unmatched: 10. CDR3 size: 16 residues. The CDR3 loop reads CASSIYATGGSTEAFF. The CDR3 DNA sequence: TGTGCCAGTAGTATCTATGCGACAGGGGGGAGTACTGAAGCTTTCTTT.

V and J are TRBV12-3 or TRBV12-4 and TRBJ2-7, with 12 positions matching TRBD1. Trimming took 2 bases from V and 6 from J; bases not matched to a gene: 5. CDR3 length: 15 residues. The CDR3, as DNA: TGTGCCAGCAGTTTATCAGGGACAGGGGGCCCCGAGCAGTACTTC. Translation gives CASSLSGTGGPEQYF.

The rearrangement joins TRBV12-3 or TRBV12-4 to TRBJ2-7; TRBD1 matches 7 bases. The length of the CDR3 is 14 residues. V shed 6 bases, J shed 2 bases, and the junction held 7 bases outside the gene matches. CDR3 coding DNA: TGTGCCAGCAGGAAGACAGGGCGAGCCTACGAGCAGTACTTC. Its translation is CASRKTGRAYEQYF.

The chain combines TRBV18 with TRBJ1-6; no clear D gene. V lost 3 bases and J lost 0, with 9 bases in between. Germline-derived CDR1 and CDR2 are KGHSH and LQKENI. The CDR3 has 16 residues. CDR3 region: CASSPTSSSYNSPLHF. CDR3 in DNA: TGTGCCAGCTCACCTACGTCGAGCTCCTATAATTCACCCCTCCACTTT.

The CDR3 coding sequence is TGTGCCAGCAGTGCTGCGCATTCGAACACTGAAGCTTTCTTT. It is translated as CASSAAHSNTEAFF. The chain carries TRBV2 and TRBJ1-1; D uncertain. V was clipped by 4 bases and J by 1 base, with 10 bases between them. The CDR3 is made up of 14 amino acids. The germline gives CDR1 SNHLY, CDR2 FYNNEI.

V and J are TRBV2 and TRBJ1-1; D call uncertain. This CDR3 comprises 12 residues. V lost 10 bases and J lost 12, with 21 bases in between. From germline, CDR1 is SNHLY and CDR2 FYNNEI. CDR3: CATTRGTLKTFF. The CDR3 DNA follows: TGTGCCACCACCCGGGGAACCCTGAAGACTTTCTTT.

The V gene is TRBV3-1, the J gene TRBJ2-2, with D possibly being TRBD1 or TRBD2 (5 bases each). The V gene lost 7 bases and the J gene lost 1 base, with 22 bases spanning the gap. The CDR3 spans 18 residues. The germline V gene encodes CDR1 LGHDT and CDR2 YNNKEL (reference sequence). The CDR3, as DNA: TGTGCCAGCACGTTCCAGAGGGGTGCCTACATGAACACCGGGGAGCTGTTTTTT. It encodes CASTFQRGAYMNTGELFF.

The chain combines TRBV3-1 with TRBJ2-2, with D perhaps being TRBD1 or TRBD2 (6 bases each). Trimming pared 0 bases from V and 4 bases from J, leaving 15 bases between. The CDR3 has 17 residues. Germline CDR1 and CDR2: LGHDT and YNNKEL (reference sequence). Here the CDR3 DNA reads TGTGCCAGCAGCCAAGATAGGTGGGGGGCCAGCACCGGGGAGCTGTTTTTT. Amino acid sequence: CASSQDRWGASTGELFF.

The CDR3 region has the DNA TGTGCCAGCACCTCTTTGGGACAGGGGGCGCGGACTGAAGCTTTCTTT. This gives the protein CASTSLGQGARTEAFF. The J gene is TRBJ1-1, the V gene TRBV12-3 or TRBV12-4; 12 nucleotides align to TRBD1. The CDR3 has 16 amino acids. With V trimmed by 7 bases and J by 5 bases, 11 bases remained unmatched.

This clonotype turned up a few times. The rearrangement uses TRBV29-1 and TRBJ2-7; 12 positions match TRBD1. The V segment lost 5 bases and the J segment 2 bases; nucleotides outside the gene matches: 13. Germline V CDR1 and CDR2: SQVTM, ANQGSEA. There are 17 residues in the CDR3. The CDR3 is CSVSGTGGAAGTYEQYF. The CDR3 coding sequence is TGCAGCGTTTCCGGGACAGGGGGCGCAGCCGGGACCTACGAGCAGTACTTC.

The chain employs TRBV6-4 and TRBJ1-3, with TRBD1 matching 8 bases. Trimming took 6 bases from V and 4 from J; bases not matched to a gene: 8. CDR3 length: 15 amino acids. The germline gives CDR1 MRHNA, CDR2 SNTAGT. CDR3: CASSPGTGVGNTIYF. The CDR3 nucleotides read TGTGCCAGCAGCCCCGGGACAGGAGTCGGAAACACCATATATTTT.

A single count supports this clonotype. CDR3 protein: CASSHRQGAGETQYF. The DNA for the CDR3 is TGTGCCAGCAGCCACCGACAGGGAGCAGGAGAGACCCAGTACTTC. The rearrangement joins TRBV14 to TRBJ2-5, with TRBD1 identical over 7 bases. CDR3 size: 15 residues. Germline CDR1 is SGHDN and CDR2 is FVKESK. J gave up 4 bases and V 3 bases, and 8 bases lay outside the gene matches.

The rearrangement links TRBV25-1 to TRBJ2-7; tentatively, D is TRBD1 or TRBD2 (5 bases each). V dropped 6 bases and J dropped 0 bases, with 18 bases sitting between them. Germline lookup yields CDR1 MGHDK and CDR2 SYGVNS. CDR3 size: 16 residues. The CDR3 region is CASSPIAGTLSYEQYF. DNA of the CDR3: TGTGCCAGCAGCCCCATTGCCGGGACCCTCTCCTACGAGCAGTACTTC.

This clonotype was counted only a few times. V usage is TRBV27 and J usage is TRBJ2-1; 11 bases are shared with TRBD2. Germline V gene sequence: CDR1 MNHEY, CDR2 SMNVEV (reference sequence). Trimming took 3 bases from V and 9 from J; bases not matched to a gene: 10. The CDR3 totals 16 residues. In nucleotides, the CDR3 is TGTGCCAGCAGTTTTTCTTCTAGCGGGGGGCGCGGTGAGCAGTTCTTC. Its translation is CASSFSSSGGRGEQFF.

CDR3 loop: CSASLLDEQFF. CDR3 DNA sequence: TGCAGTGCTAGTCTTCTCGATGAGCAGTTCTTC. The rearrangement uses TRBV20-1 and TRBJ2-1; D not certain. The CDR3 length is 11 residues. The V and J ends lost 3 bases and 8 bases respectively, with 8 bases between them. CDR1 DFQATT and CDR2 SNEGSKA come from the germline V gene (reference sequence).

The chain couples TRBV18 to TRBJ2-2; 9 positions match TRBD2. This CDR3 is 17 amino acids long. The V segment lost 2 bases and the J segment 0 bases; nucleotides outside the gene matches: 4. CDR1 and CDR2 from the germline V gene are KGHSH and LQKENI. DNA for the CDR3: TGTGCCAGCTCACCATTTAGCGGGGGCGCGAACACCGGGGAGCTGTTTTTT. Protein: CASSPFSGGANTGELFF.